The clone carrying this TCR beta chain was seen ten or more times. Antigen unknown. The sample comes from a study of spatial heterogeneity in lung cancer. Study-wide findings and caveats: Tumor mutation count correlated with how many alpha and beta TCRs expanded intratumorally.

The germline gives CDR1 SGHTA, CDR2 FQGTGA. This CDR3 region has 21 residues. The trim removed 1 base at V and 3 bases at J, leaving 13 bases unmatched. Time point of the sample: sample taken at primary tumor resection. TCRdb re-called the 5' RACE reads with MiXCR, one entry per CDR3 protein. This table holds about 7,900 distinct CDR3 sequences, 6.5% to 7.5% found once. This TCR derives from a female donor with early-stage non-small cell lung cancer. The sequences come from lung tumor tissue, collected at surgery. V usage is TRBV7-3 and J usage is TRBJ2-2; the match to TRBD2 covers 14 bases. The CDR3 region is CASSLRGGTSGSSVDTGELFF. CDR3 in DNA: TGTGCCAGCAGCTTAAGAGGAGGGACTAGCGGGAGTTCGGTGGACACCGGGGAGCTGTTTTTT.